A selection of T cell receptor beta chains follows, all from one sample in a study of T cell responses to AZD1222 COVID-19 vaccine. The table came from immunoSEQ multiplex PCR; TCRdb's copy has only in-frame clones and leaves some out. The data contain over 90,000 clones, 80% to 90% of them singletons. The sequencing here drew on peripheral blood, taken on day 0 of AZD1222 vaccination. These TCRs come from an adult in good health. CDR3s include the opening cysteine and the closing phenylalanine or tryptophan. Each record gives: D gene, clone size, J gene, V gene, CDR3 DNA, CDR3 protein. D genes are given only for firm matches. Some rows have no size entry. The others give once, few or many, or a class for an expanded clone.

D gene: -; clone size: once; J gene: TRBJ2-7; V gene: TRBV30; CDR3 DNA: TGTGCCTGGAGTGTTGGATTAGCGACCTACGAGCAGTACTTC; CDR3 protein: CAWSVGLATYEQYF
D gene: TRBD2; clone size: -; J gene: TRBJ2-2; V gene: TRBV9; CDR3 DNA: TGTGCCAGCAGCCCCCCCACTAGCGGGAGGGCCGGTGGGGAGCTGTTTTTT; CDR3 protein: CASSPPTSGRAGGELFF
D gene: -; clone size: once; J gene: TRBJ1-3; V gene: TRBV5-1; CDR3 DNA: TGCGCCAGTAGAATGGGGAGCTCTGGAAACACCATATATTTT; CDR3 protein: CASRMGSSGNTIYF
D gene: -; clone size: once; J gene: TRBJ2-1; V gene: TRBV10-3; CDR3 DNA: TGTGCCATCAGTTGGCGGGATGAGCAGTTCTTC; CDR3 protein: CAISWRDEQFF
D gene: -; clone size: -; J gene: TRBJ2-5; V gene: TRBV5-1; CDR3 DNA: TGCGCCAGCAGCTTGGTGACAGGAGAAGAGACCCAGTACTTC; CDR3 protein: CASSLVTGEETQYF
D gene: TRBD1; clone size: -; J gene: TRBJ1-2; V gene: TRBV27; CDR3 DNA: TGTGCCAGCAGTTTACGGGGGACAGAAGCTAACTATGGCTACACCTTC; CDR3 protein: CASSLRGTEANYGYTF
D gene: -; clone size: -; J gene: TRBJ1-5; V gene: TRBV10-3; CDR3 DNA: TGTGCCATCTCGGCGGGGGGCGGCAATCAGCCCCAGCATTTT; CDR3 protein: CAISAGGGNQPQHF
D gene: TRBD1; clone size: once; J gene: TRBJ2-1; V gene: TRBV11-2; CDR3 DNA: TGTGCCAGCAGCCCAGACAGGGCGGGTGAGCAGTTCTTC; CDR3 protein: CASSPDRAGEQFF
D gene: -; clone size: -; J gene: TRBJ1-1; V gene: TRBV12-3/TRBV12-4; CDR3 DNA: TGTGCCAGCAGCGTGGCTTCCCGGGGAAGGTTCTTT; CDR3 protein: CASSVASRGRFF
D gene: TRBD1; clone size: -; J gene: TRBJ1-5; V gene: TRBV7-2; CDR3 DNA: TGTGCCAGCAGCTTAGCACAGGGGAGCAATCAGCCCCAGCATTTT; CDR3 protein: CASSLAQGSNQPQHF
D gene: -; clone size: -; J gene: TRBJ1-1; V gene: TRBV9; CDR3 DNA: TGTGCCAGCACCAGGACGGTGAACACTGAAGCTTTCTTT; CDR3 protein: CASTRTVNTEAFF
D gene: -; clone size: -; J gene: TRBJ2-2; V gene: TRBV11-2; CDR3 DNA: TGTGCCAGCAGCACATTGGACTTCATTAAAGGCGGGGAGCTGTTTTTT; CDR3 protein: CASSTLDFIKGGELFF
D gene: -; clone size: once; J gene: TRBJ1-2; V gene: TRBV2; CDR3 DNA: TGTGCCAGCAGTGTTGGAGGACGGAGTCACTACACCTTC; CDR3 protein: CASSVGGRSHYTF
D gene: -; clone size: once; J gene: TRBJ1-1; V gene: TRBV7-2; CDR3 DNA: TGTGCCAGCAGCCCCGGGGCGGTGAACACTGAAGCTTTCTTT; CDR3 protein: CASSPGAVNTEAFF
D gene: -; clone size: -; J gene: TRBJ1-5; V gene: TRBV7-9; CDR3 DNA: TGTGCCAGCAGCTACGGAGATCAGCCCCAGCATTTT; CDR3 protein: CASSYGDQPQHF
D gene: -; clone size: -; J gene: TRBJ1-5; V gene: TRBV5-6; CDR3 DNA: TGTGCCAGCAGCCTCTGGTTTAGTGAGGCCAATCAGCCCCAGCATTTT; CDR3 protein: CASSLWFSEANQPQHF
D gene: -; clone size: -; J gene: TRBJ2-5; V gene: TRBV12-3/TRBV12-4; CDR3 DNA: TGTGCCAGCAGTAACCCGGAGACCCAGTACTTC; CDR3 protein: CASSNPETQYF
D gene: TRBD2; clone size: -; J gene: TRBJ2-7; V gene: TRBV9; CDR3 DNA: TGTGCCAGCAGCCCTGGTAGCGGGGGGGCCCGAGAGCAGTACTTC; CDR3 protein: CASSPGSGGAREQYF